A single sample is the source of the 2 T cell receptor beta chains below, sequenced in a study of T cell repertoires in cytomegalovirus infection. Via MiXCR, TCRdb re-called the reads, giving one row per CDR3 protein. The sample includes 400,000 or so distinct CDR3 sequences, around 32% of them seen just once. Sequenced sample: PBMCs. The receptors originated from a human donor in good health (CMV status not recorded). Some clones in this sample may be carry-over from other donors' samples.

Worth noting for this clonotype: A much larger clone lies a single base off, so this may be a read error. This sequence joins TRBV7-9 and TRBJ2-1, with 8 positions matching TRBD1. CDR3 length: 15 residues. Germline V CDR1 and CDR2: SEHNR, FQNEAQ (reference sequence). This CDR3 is CASSSVDRVYNEQLF. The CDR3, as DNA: TGTGCCAGCAGCTCAGTGGACAGGGTTTACAATGAGCAGTTATTC.

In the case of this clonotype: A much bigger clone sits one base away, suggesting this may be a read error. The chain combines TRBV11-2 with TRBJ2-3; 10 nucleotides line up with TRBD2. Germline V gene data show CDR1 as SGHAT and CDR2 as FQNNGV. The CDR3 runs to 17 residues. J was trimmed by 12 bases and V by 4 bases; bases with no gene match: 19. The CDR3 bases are TGTGCCAGCAGCTCTAGGTCAGCGGGGGGGGCGACCCTCCTCCAGTATTTT. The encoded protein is CASSSRSAGGATLLQYF.